Below are 10 T cell receptor beta chains sequenced from a single sample in a study of cytomegalovirus exposure and HLA in healthy donors. PCR employed 60 Vbeta and 13 Jbeta primers. Libraries were prepared by immunoSEQ multiplex PCR; TCRdb keeps only in-frame clonotypes and omits some of them. The data show about 210,000 clones, roughly 82% seen once. The sequenced material came from PBMCs. The receptors were sampled from a man in his forties in good health and CMV-seropositive.

The chain joins TRBV25-1 to TRBJ2-1; D is undetermined. Trimming shortened V by 6 bases and J by 0 bases, and 15 bases separated the two germline ends. Germline values: CDR1 MGHDK, CDR2 SYGVNS. The CDR3 totals 16 residues. The CDR3 DNA reads as TGTGCCAGCAGCCCTAGGTCGGCGAGCTCCTACAATGAGCAGTTCTTC. Its translation: CASSPRSASSYNEQFF.

The chain recombines TRBV5-4 with TRBJ1-1; possibly TRBD1 for D (5 bases). Germline CDR1 is SGHNT and CDR2 is YYREEE (reference sequence). The CDR3 is made up of 14 amino acids. V dropped 0 bases and J dropped 5 bases, with 11 bases sitting between them. CDR3 in amino acids: CASSLEAGRTEAFF. The CDR3 nucleotides are TGTGCCAGCAGCTTGGAAGCAGGGAGGACTGAAGCTTTCTTT.

The rearrangement uses TRBV6-1 and TRBJ1-5, with D possibly TRBD1 on 6 matching bases. CDR1 and CDR2 (germline): MNHNS, SASEGT. V lost 5 bases to trimming and J lost 3 bases, with 11 bases between them. The CDR3 totals 14 residues. The CDR3 is CASSTGWANQPQHF. CDR3 in DNA: TGTGCCAGCAGTACAGGGTGGGCCAATCAGCCCCAGCATTTT.

In this sample, this clone turned up a few times. V usage is TRBV27 and J usage is TRBJ2-1, with 9 bases lining up with TRBD2. With V trimmed by 5 bases and J by 2 bases, 4 bases remained unmatched. CDR3 length equals 15 residues. From germline, CDR1 is MNHEY and CDR2 SMNVEV (reference sequence). The chain's CDR3 is CASSGGRAAYNEQFF. Written as DNA, the CDR3 is TGTGCCAGCAGTGGCGGGAGGGCCGCCTACAATGAGCAGTTCTTC.

The chain recombines TRBV11-2 with TRBJ2-7, with a tentative D call TRBD2 (6 bases). The ends were cut back, 5 bases at V and 5 bases at J, with 13 bases in the middle. The CDR3 contains 13 residues. Germline V gene data show CDR1 as SGHAT and CDR2 as FQNNGV. The CDR3 bases are TGTGCCAGCAGCCAGGGACTTATGGACGAGCAGTACGTC. It specifies CASSQGLMDEQYV.

The rearrangement links TRBV27 to TRBJ2-1; 8 bases match TRBD1. V shed 3 bases and J 9 bases; nucleotides not matched to a gene: 10. The CDR3 is 15 amino acids. Germline V gives CDR1 MNHEY, CDR2 SMNVEV (reference sequence). CDR3 region: CASSFSTGVRVEQFF. The CDR3 nucleotides read TGTGCCAGCAGTTTTTCGACAGGGGTTAGGGTTGAGCAGTTCTTC.

The chain links TRBV2 to TRBJ2-7; the D is unclear. The V gene's germline CDR1 is SNHLY and CDR2 FYNNEI. The CDR3 has 12 amino acids. Trimming shortened V by 4 bases and J by 1 base, and 5 bases separated the two germline ends. This chain's CDR3 is CASSVISYEQYF. The CDR3 DNA follows: TGTGCCAGCAGTGTTATTTCCTACGAGCAGTACTTC.

V is TRBV5-4 and J is TRBJ2-7; 7 bases agree with TRBD1. The CDR3 totals 15 residues. J lost 0 bases, V lost 0 bases, and 3 bases had no gene match. Germline CDR1 reads SGHNT; CDR2 reads YYREEE (reference sequence). CDR3 in DNA: TGTGCCAGCAGCTTGGAGGGGGCCAGCTCCTACGAGCAGTACGTC. Its translation is CASSLEGASSYEQYV.

The chain recombines TRBV10-3 with TRBJ1-2; the D gene is possibly TRBD1 (5 bases). The ends were cut back, 3 bases at V and 4 bases at J, with 21 bases in the middle. This CDR3 region has 17 residues. Per germline, CDR1 ENHRY and CDR2 SYGVKD. The CDR3 coding sequence is TGTGCCATCAGTGACCCGGGACTCCATGGGCGCGGCTATGGCTACACCTTC. Its protein product is CAISDPGLHGRGYGYTF.

V usage is TRBV7-6 and J usage is TRBJ1-1, with D maybe TRBD1 (6 bases). This CDR3 is 16 amino acids long. Germline-derived CDR1 and CDR2 are SGHVS and FNYEAQ. With 1 base removed from V and 4 bases from J, the gap between germline ends came to 16 bases. CDR3 residues: CASSLDGVRGSTEAFF. In DNA, the CDR3 is TGTGCCAGCAGCTTAGATGGAGTCAGGGGAAGCACTGAAGCTTTCTTT.